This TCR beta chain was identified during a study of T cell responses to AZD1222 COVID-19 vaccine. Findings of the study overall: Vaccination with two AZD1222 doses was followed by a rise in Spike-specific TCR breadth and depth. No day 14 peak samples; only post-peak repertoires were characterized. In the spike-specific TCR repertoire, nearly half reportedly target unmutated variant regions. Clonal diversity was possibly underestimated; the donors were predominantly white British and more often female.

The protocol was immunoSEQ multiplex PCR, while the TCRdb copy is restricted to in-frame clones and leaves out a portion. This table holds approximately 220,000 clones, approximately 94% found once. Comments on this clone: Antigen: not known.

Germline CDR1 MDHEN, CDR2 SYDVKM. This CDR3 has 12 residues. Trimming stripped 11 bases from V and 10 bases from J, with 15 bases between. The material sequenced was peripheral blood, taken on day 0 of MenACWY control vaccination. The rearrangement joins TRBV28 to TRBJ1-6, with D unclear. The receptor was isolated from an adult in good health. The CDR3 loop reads CASRGYGSPLHF. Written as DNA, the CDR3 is TGTGCCTCCCGGGGATATGGATCACCCCTCCACTTT.